This TCR beta chain was sequenced in a study of regulatory T cells in long-lasting Graves disease. Study-level information: Freshly diagnosed Graves' patients had used antithyroid drugs for under 3 months.

This clonotype has a count of ten or more. iRepertoire HTBI primers and Arm-PCR of CDR3 regions built TCR beta libraries. In TCRdb, the multiplex PCR reads were re-called with MiXCR into one record per CDR3 protein. The sample holds 500,000 to 700,000 distinct CDR3 sequences, approximately 15% seen once. Germline CDR1 is ENHRY and CDR2 is SYGVKD. V dropped 6 bases and J dropped 6; count of bases not matched to a gene: 6. The CDR3 sequence is 14 residues long. Time point described: newly diagnosed GD, antithyroid drugs for less than 3 months. Extracted RNA from PBMCs served as the source of the TCR library. This same sample was also part of a study on T cells in Graves' hyperthyroidism and ophthalmopathy. That work adds: Clinicians diagnosed patients from clinical symptoms, serum thyroxine and TRAb, thyroid ultrasound and orbital computed tomography.

The origin of this receptor is a woman in her twenties or thirties with Graves disease. The sample consisted of peripheral blood mononuclear cells (PBMCs), taken at new diagnosis, from a patient treated with antithyroid drugs. The rearrangement joins TRBV10-3 to TRBJ1-1; 11 bases fit TRBD1. CDR3: CAISLGQGDAEAFF. The CDR3 coding sequence is TGTGCCATCAGCCTGGGACAGGGGGACGCTGAAGCTTTCTTT.